Reported below is one T cell receptor beta chain. Its antigen remains unknown. The V and J ends lost 1 base and 5 bases respectively, with 5 bases between them. The CDR3 runs 12 residues. CDR1 SGHTA and CDR2 FQGNSA come from the germline V gene. This entry is derived from a study of T cells in narcolepsy. As for the study in general: Patients with NT1 or NT2 and healthy control donors were enrolled.

The repertoire was sequenced with immunoSEQ multiplex PCR; TCRdb's copy has only in-frame clones and lacks some. Counted here are 20,000 to 25,000 clones, 80% to 85% occurring once; the ten biggest clones make up about 4%. Findings of the study overall: Same-patient CSF and blood CD4+ T cell clonotypes included HCRT-specific and TRIB2-specific autoreactive ones. Blood of same and different patients, but not healthy controls, reportedly held recurring autoreactive clonotypes.

This sequence joins TRBV7-2 and TRBJ2-5; D gene unclear. The sequenced sample consisted of memory (CD45RA-) CD4+ T cells from blood. This TCR came from a human donor in good health. For the CDR3, the DNA is TGTGCCAGCAGCTTAGATCGGGAGACCCAGTACTTC. It specifies CASSLDRETQYF.